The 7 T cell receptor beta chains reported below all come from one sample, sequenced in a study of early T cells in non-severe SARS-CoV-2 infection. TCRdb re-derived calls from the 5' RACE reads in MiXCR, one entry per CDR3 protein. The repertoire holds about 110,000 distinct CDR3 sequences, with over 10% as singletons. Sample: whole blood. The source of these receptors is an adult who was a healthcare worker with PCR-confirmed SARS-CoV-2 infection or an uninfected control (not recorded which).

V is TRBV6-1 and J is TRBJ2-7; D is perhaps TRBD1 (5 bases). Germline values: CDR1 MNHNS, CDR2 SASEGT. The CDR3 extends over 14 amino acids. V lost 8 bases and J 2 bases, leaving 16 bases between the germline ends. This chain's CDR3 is CASGATVTPYEQYF. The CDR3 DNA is TGTGCCAGCGGGGCTACAGTAACCCCCTACGAGCAGTACTTC.

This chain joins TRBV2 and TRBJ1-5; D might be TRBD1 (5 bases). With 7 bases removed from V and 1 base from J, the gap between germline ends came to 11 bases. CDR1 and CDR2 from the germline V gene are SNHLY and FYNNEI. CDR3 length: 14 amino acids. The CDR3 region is CASNPGRSNQPQHF. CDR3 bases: TGTGCCAGCAATCCGGGACGAAGCAATCAGCCCCAGCATTTT.

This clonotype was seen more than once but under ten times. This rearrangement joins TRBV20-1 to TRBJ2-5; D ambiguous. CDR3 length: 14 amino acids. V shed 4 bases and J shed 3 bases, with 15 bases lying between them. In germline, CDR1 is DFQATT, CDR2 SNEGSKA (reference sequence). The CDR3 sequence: CSATSTSAEETQYF. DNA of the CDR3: TGCAGTGCTACCTCGACCAGCGCAGAAGAGACCCAGTACTTC.

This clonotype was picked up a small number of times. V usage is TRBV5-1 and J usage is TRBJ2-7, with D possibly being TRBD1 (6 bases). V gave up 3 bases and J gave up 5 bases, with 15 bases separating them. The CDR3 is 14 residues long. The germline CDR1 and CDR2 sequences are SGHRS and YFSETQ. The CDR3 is CASSYKTGLDEQYF. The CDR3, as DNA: TGCGCCAGCAGCTATAAAACAGGGCTCGACGAGCAGTACTTC. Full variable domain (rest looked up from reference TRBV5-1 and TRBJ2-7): KAGVTQTPRYLIKTRGQQVTLSCSPISGHRSVSWYQQTPGQGLQFLFEYFSETQRNKGNFPGRFSGRQFSNSRSEMNVSTLELGDSALYLCASSYKTGLDEQYFGPGTRLTVT.

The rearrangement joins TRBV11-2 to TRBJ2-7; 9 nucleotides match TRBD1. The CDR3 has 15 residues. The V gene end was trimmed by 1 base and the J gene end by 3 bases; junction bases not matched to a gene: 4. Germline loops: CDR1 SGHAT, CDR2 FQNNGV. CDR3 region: CASSLGPGQGYEQYF. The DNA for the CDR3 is TGTGCCAGCAGCTTAGGACCGGGACAGGGCTACGAGCAGTACTTC.

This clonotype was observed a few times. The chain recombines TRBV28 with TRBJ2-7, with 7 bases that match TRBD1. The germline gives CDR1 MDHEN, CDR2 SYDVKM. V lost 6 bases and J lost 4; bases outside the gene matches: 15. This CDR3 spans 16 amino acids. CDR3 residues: CASSPPRQGLSYEQYF. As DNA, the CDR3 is TGTGCCAGCAGCCCCCCCAGACAGGGTCTAAGTTACGAGCAGTACTTC. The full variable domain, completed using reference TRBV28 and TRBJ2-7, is DVKVTQSSRYLVKRTGEKVFLECVQDMDHENMFWYRQDPGLGLRLIYFSYDVKMKEKGDIPEGYSVSREKKERFSLILESASTNQTSMYLCASSPPRQGLSYEQYFGPGTRLTVT.

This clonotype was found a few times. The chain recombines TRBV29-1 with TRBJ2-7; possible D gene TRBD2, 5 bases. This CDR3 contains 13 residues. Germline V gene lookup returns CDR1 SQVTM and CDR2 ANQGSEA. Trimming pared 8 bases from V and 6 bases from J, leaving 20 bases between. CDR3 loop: CSCGAGSVSEQYF. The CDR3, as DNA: TGCAGCTGTGGTGCTGGGAGCGTTAGCGAGCAGTACTTC.